What follows is one T cell receptor beta chain and its context. This entry is derived from a study of CD8 T cells in Susac syndrome. V lost 2 bases and J lost 4, with 14 bases in between. The germline CDR1 and CDR2 sequences are MNHNY and SVGAGI (reference sequence). The CDR3 spans 16 residues. RNA amounts of roughly 0.45 to 1 ug underwent reverse transcription with random hexamers. TCRdb redid the calling of the immunoSEQ multiplex PCR reads with MiXCR, one entry per CDR3 protein. The data contain over 150,000 distinct CDR3 sequences, 90% to 95% of them singletons. Sequencing was carried out using CD4+ T cells from PBMCs. The chain couples TRBV6-6 to TRBJ2-2; the D gene could be TRBD1 or TRBD2 (6 bases each). The TCR comes from a human donor with multiple sclerosis. The CDR3 sequence: CASSYEGGGFTGELFF. Written as DNA, the CDR3 is TGTGCCAGCAGTTACGAGGGGGGCGGCTTCACCGGGGAGCTGTTTTTT.